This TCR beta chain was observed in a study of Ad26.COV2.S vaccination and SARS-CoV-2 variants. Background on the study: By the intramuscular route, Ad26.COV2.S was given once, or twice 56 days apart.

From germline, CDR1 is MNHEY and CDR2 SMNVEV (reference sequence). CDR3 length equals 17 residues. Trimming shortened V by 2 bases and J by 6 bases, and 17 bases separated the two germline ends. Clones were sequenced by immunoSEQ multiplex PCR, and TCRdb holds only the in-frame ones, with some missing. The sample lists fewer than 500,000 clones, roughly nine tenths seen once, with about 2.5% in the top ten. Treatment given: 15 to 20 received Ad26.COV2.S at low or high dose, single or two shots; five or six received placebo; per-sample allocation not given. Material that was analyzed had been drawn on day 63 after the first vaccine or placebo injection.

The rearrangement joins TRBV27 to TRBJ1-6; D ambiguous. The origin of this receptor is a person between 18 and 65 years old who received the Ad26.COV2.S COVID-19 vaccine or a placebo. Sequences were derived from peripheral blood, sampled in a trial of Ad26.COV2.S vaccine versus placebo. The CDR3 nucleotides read TGTGCCAGCAGTTTAACCGGGTACATAGCCCTTAATTCACCCCTCCACTTT. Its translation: CASSLTGYIALNSPLHF.